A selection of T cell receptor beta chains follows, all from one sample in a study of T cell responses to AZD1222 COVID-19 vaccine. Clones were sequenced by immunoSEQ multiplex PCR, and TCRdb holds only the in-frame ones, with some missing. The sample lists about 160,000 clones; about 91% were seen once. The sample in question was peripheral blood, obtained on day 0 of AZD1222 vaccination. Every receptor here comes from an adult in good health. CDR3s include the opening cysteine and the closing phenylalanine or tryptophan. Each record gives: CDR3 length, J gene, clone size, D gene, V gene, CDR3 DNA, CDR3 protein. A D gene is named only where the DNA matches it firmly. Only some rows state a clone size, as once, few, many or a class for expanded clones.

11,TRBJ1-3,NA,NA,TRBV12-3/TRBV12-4,TGTGCCAGCAGCCGACGGAACACCATATATTTT,CASSRRNTIYF
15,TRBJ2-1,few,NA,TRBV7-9,TGTGCCAGCAGCTTAGCGTTAAACGGGAGAGACCCTCTGTTCTTC,CASSLALNGRDPLFF
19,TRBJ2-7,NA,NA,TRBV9,TGTGCCAGAGGGGCCTTGTGTTACCACCGCTCAAGGCGATCCTACGAGCAGTACTTC,CARGALCYHRSRRSYEQYF
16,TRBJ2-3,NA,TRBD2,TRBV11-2,TGTGCCAGCAGAGTATCGAGCGGGGGGGTGGGAGATACGCAGTATTTT,CASRVSSGGVGDTQYF
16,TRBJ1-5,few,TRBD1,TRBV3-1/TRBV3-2,TGTGCCAGCAGCCAAGGGGCGGGGACAGGCAATCAGCCCCAGCATTTT,CASSQGAGTGNQPQHF
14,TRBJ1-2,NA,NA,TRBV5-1,TGCGCCAGCAGCTTGGGGACATTGGACTATGGCTACACCTTC,CASSLGTLDYGYTF
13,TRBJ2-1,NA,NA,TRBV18,TGTGCCAGCTCACCTAAAGAGGGGAATGAGCAGTTCTTC,CASSPKEGNEQFF
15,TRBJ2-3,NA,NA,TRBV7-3,TGTGCCAGCAGCTTAAAAGCCGGCCTCACAGATACGCAGTATTTT,CASSLKAGLTDTQYF
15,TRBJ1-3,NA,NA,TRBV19,TGTGCCAGTATGGGACACCTGAGCTCTGGAAACACCATATATTTT,CASMGHLSSGNTIYF
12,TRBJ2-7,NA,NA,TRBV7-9,TGTGCCAGCAGCTTAATCGCTCGCGAGCAGTACTTC,CASSLIAREQYF
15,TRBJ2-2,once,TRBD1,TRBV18,TGTGCCAGCTCACCAACGGGACAGGGCGTCGGGGAGCTGTTTTTT,CASSPTGQGVGELFF
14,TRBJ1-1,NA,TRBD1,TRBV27,TGTGCCAGCAGTAAGGGACAGTTGGGCACTGAAGCTTTCTTT,CASSKGQLGTEAFF
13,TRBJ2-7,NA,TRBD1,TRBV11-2,TGTGCCACCCAGACAGGGTTAAACTACGAGCAGTACTTC,CATQTGLNYEQYF
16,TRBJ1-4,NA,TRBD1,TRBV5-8,TGTGCCAGCAGCTTGGCGTGGGACAGAAGAAATGAAAAACTGTTTTTT,CASSLAWDRRNEKLFF
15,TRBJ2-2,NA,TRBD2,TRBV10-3,TGTGCCATCAGTGAGTACAGCGGGGACACCGGGGAGCTGTTTTTT,CAISEYSGDTGELFF
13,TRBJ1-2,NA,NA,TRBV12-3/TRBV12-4,TGTGCCAGCAGTCCCGCGGCCGACTCGGGCTACACCTTC,CASSPAADSGYTF
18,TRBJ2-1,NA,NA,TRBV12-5,TGTGCTAGTGGTTTGGTACGGGGACTCCGGGGCTCCTACAATGAGCAGTTCTTC,CASGLVRGLRGSYNEQFF
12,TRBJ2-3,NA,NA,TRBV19,TGTGCCAGTAGTCGCACTGGCGATACGCAGTATTTT,CASSRTGDTQYF
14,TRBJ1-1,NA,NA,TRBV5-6,TGTGCCAGCAGCTTGCCGATGTTGAACACTGAAGCTTTCTTT,CASSLPMLNTEAFF
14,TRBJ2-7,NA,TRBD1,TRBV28,TGTGCCAGCAACCCCACAGGGGGCTATGGCGAGCAGTACTTC,CASNPTGGYGEQYF
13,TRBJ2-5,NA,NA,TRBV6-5,TGTGCCAGAAGCAGGGGAGCCCAAGAGACCCAGTACTTC,CARSRGAQETQYF
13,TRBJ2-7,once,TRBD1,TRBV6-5,TGTGCCAGCAGAGGGACAGGGGCCTCCGAGCAGTACTTC,CASRGTGASEQYF
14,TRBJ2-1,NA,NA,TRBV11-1,TGTGCCAGCAGCTTAAATAGGGTGGACAATGAGCAGTTCTTC,CASSLNRVDNEQFF
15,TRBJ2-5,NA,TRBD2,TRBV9,TGTGCCAGCAGCGAGGAACTAGCGGGGCCCGGGACCCAGTACTTC,CASSEELAGPGTQYF
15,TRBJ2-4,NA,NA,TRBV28,TGTGCCAGCAATGTCGGTGGACTAGCCAAAAACATTCAGTACTTC,CASNVGGLAKNIQYF
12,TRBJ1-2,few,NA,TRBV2,TGTGCCAGCATTCGGGGACAAGGTGGCTACACCTTC,CASIRGQGGYTF
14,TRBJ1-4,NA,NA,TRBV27,TGTGCCAGCAGTTTTACGGGGGCAGGCGAAAAACTGTTTTTT,CASSFTGAGEKLFF
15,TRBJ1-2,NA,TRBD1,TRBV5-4,TGTGCCAGCAGCTTGGAGAGGCAGGGGGCTCGTGGCTACACCTTC,CASSLERQGARGYTF
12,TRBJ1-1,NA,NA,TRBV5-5,TGTGCCAGCAGCTTCCGGACAGTTGAAGCTTTCTTT,CASSFRTVEAFF
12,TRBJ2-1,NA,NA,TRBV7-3,TGTGCCAGCAGCACCCCCGGGACTTCCCAGTTCTTC,CASSTPGTSQFF
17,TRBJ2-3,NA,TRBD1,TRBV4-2,TGTGCCAGCAGCCAAGTTGCCTCGACAGGGGCACAAGATACGCAGTATTTT,CASSQVASTGAQDTQYF
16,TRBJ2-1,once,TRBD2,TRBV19,TGTGCCAGTAGTATGACTAGCGGGGGGCCAGGGGATGAGCAGTTCTTC,CASSMTSGGPGDEQFF
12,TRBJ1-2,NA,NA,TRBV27,TGTGCCAGCGGCCCGAGTCTGGTTGGCTACACCTTC,CASGPSLVGYTF
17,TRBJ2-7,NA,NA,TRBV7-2,TGTGCCAGCAGCTTGGGGGGGCGGGACAGGTTCTTCTACGAGCAGTACTTC,CASSLGGRDRFFYEQYF
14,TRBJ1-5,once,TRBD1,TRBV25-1,TGTGCCAGCAGTGAGACAGGGCCAAATCAGCCCCAGCATTTT,CASSETGPNQPQHF
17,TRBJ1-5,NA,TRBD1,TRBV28,TGTGCCAGCAGCTCCGATATCAGGGGGCCGAACAATCAGCCCCAGCATTTT,CASSSDIRGPNNQPQHF
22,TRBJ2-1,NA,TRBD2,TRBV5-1,TGCGCCAGCAGCAGAACGACCTCTAGCGGGAGGGCTTGGGATATCTCCTACAATGAGCAGTTCTTC,CASSRTTSSGRAWDISYNEQFF
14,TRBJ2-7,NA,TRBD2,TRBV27,TGTGCCAGCAGTATACTAGCGGAAGTCGGGGAGCAGTACTTC,CASSILAEVGEQYF
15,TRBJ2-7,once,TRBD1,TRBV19,TGTGCCAGTAGTTACGGGACAGGGGTCTCCTACGAGCAGTACTTC,CASSYGTGVSYEQYF
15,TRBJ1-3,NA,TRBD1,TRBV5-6,TGTGCCAGCAGCTCACAGGGGGCGTATGGAAACACCATATATTTT,CASSSQGAYGNTIYF
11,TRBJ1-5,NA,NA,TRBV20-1,TGCAGTGCTAGAGATCTCCAGACCCAGCATTTT,CSARDLQTQHF
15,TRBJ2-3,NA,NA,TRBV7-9,TGTGCCAGCAGCTTACCCGGGGACGATGCAGATACGCAGTATTTT,CASSLPGDDADTQYF
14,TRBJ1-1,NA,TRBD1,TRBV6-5,TGTGCCAGCATTTACGGGACAGGGGACACTGAAGCTTTCTTT,CASIYGTGDTEAFF
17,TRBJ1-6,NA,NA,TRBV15,TGTGCCACCAGCATCCAAGGACAGTTCTCCTATAATTCACCCCTCCACTTT,CATSIQGQFSYNSPLHF
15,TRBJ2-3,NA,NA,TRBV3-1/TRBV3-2,TGTGCCAGCAGCTCGCGTTTGGGCGTCACAGATACGCAGTATTTT,CASSSRLGVTDTQYF
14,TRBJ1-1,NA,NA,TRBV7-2,TGTGCCAGCAGCTTATGGGGGAAGAACACTGAAGCTTTCTTT,CASSLWGKNTEAFF
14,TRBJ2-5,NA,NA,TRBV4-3,TGCGCCAGCAGCCAAGTCTGGGAGCAAGAGACCCAGTACTTC,CASSQVWEQETQYF
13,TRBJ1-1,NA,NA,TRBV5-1,TGCGCCAGCAACACTGGGGGTGACACTGAAGCTTTCTTT,CASNTGGDTEAFF
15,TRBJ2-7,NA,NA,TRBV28,TGTGCCAGCAGTTTCTTCCAGCGTGGAGGGTTCAAGCAGTACTTC,CASSFFQRGGFKQYF